This entry lists 11 T cell receptor beta chains sequenced from one sample in a study of OX40 agonist ivuxolimab in advanced cancers. Repertoires were generated with immunoSEQ multiplex PCR, while TCRdb's copy carries only in-frame clones and drops some. The sample has about 27,000 clones; 65% to 80% are singletons. The source was CD4+ or CD8+ T cells sorted from blood, collected in a trial of the OX40 agonist ivuxolimab. The receptors here all came from an adult with an advanced solid tumor such as melanoma, head and neck, liver or kidney cancer.

The chain links TRBV5-1 to TRBJ2-1; 9 bases agree with TRBD1. Germline assignment: CDR1 SGHRS and CDR2 YFSETQ. This CDR3 has 15 residues. V was pared by 4 bases and J by 3 bases, with 5 bases of the junction left unmatched. The CDR3 DNA sequence: TGCGCCAGCAGCCCGACAGGGGGGGGCTACAATGAGCAGTTCTTC. This encodes CASSPTGGGYNEQFF.

The rearrangement uses TRBV7-3 and TRBJ1-1; 7 bases map to TRBD1. From germline, CDR1 is SGHTA and CDR2 FQGTGA. The CDR3 length is 15 residues. The junction had 13 bases not matched to a gene; V was cut back by 5 bases and J by 7 bases. The CDR3 region has the DNA TGTGCCAGCAGCCCTTACAGGGGACTCGGCGGTGAAGCTTTCTTT. Its protein is CASSPYRGLGGEAFF.

The gene calls are TRBV9 and TRBJ2-7; 11 bases match TRBD1. J gave up 4 bases and V 2 bases, and 5 bases lay outside the gene matches. The CDR3 extends over 15 amino acids. The germline V gene encodes CDR1 SGDLS and CDR2 YYNGEE. As DNA, the CDR3 is TGTGCCAGCAGCGTCCTGGGACAGGGGGGATACGAGCAGTACTTC. Residues: CASSVLGQGGYEQYF.

The rearrangement links TRBV5-4 to TRBJ2-5, with a tentative D call TRBD2 (6 bases). CDR1 and CDR2 from the germline V gene are SGHNT and YYREEE (reference sequence). The V and J ends lost 4 bases and 0 bases respectively, with 10 bases between them. This CDR3 has 14 amino acids. The CDR3 region has the DNA TGTGCCAGCAGCGTCCGGGACTACCAAGAGACCCAGTACTTC. This gives the protein CASSVRDYQETQYF.

The chain joins TRBV11-2 to TRBJ1-2; 10 bases are shared with TRBD1. The CDR3 has 13 residues. The junction had 5 bases not matched to a gene; V was cut back by 5 bases and J by 8 bases. CDR1 and CDR2 (germline): SGHAT, FQNNGV. DNA of the CDR3: TGTGCCAGCAGCCAAGACAGGGGGCTCGGCTACACCTTC. It translates to CASSQDRGLGYTF.

The genes are TRBV15 and TRBJ2-3; 9 bases line up with TRBD2. Germline V gene sequence: CDR1 LNHNV, CDR2 YYDKDF (reference sequence). The trim removed 0 bases at V and 0 bases at J, leaving 7 bases unmatched. The CDR3 sequence is 18 residues long. The chain's CDR3 is CATSRDSLAGGSTDTQYF. As DNA, the CDR3 is TGTGCCACCAGCAGAGACAGTTTGGCGGGGGGGAGCACAGATACGCAGTATTTT.

The chain joins TRBV6-6 to TRBJ1-4, with D unresolved. Trimming cost V 5 bases and J 7 bases, with 11 bases left between them. The germline CDR1 and CDR2 sequences are MNHNY and SVGAGI (reference sequence). This CDR3 comprises 13 residues. CDR3 coding DNA: TGTGCCAGCAGTCCCCAACCGGCTGAAAAACTGTTTTTT. This gives the protein CASSPQPAEKLFF.

This chain joins TRBV7-9 and TRBJ2-3; D uncertain. Trimming cost V 7 bases and J 0 bases, with 14 bases left between them. The CDR3 runs to 15 residues. CDR1 and CDR2 (germline): SEHNR, FQNEAQ (reference sequence). DNA for the CDR3: TGTGCCAGCATCAAACAAGGGATAAGCACAGATACGCAGTATTTT. Translation gives CASIKQGISTDTQYF.

The CDR3: CASSYNGLTDTQYF. The CDR3 nucleotides read TGTGCCAGCAGTTACAACGGCCTCACAGATACGCAGTATTTT. The chain joins TRBV6-5 to TRBJ2-3; D unresolved. Trimming stripped 2 bases from V and 2 bases from J, with 8 bases between. Germline V gene sequence: CDR1 MNHEY, CDR2 SVGAGI. The CDR3 runs 14 residues.

This clone is categorized as medium-sized (0.01 to 0.1%). The chain carries TRBV2 and TRBJ1-6; D is perhaps TRBD1 (6 bases). Germline V gene lookup returns CDR1 SNHLY and CDR2 FYNNEI. The CDR3 is 14 amino acids. Trimming stripped 7 bases from V and 7 bases from J, with 14 bases between. The CDR3, as DNA: TGTGCCAGCAAAGTCCAAAGGGGGAATTCACCCCTCCACTTT. It codes for CASKVQRGNSPLHF.

V usage is TRBV19 and J usage is TRBJ1-2; TRBD1 is a possible D gene (6 bases). This CDR3 contains 15 residues. Germline-derived CDR1 and CDR2 are LNHDA and SQIVND (reference sequence). Trimming pared 5 bases from V and 2 bases from J, leaving 15 bases between. The chain's CDR3 is CASSVEARGNYGYTF. The CDR3 DNA reads TGTGCCAGTAGTGTCGAGGCCAGGGGAAACTATGGCTACACCTTC.